The rows below give T cell receptor beta chains drawn from one sample of a study of blood T cell repertoires in COVID-19. Here immunoSEQ multiplex PCR was the method, and the copy in TCRdb shows in-frame clones only, minus some. The sample records under 150,000 clones, around 89% being singletons. Specimen: peripheral blood. The receptors here all came from a man aged 45-65 years with active or convalescent COVID-19. Both conserved end residues are part of each CDR3. A D gene is named only where the DNA matches it firmly. Size is stated for part of the rows, as once, few or many counts, or as a class when the clone is expanded.

size,D,J,V,DNA,CDR3
few,NA,TRBJ1-5,TRBV19,TGTGCCAGTAGTATGATAGCGGCAGTCAATCAGCCCCAGCATTTT,CASSMIAAVNQPQHF
NA,NA,TRBJ1-3,TRBV4-2,TGTGCCAGCAGCCAAGATCTTAAAAACACCATATATTTT,CASSQDLKNTIYF
NA,NA,TRBJ1-6,TRBV7-6,TGTGCCAGCAGCTACGGGAACTATAATTCACCCCTCCACTTT,CASSYGNYNSPLHF
once,TRBD1,TRBJ1-6,TRBV12-5,TGTGCTAGTGGAGAATCCGGGACAGGGGTGTCACCCCTCCACTTT,CASGESGTGVSPLHF
NA,NA,TRBJ2-5,TRBV20-1,TGCAGTGCTAGTGAATCCGGGGAAGAGACCCAGTACTTC,CSASESGEETQYF
NA,TRBD1,TRBJ1-2,TRBV2,TGTGCCAGCAGTGAAGACAGGGGGAACTATGGCTACACCTTC,CASSEDRGNYGYTF
once,TRBD2,TRBJ2-7,TRBV19,TGTGCCAGTATTGGGGACTACCCCTACGAGCAGTACTTC,CASIGDYPYEQYF
NA,NA,TRBJ2-5,TRBV28,TGTGCCAGCACCACCGGAGGGGTGATAGAGACCCAGTACTTC,CASTTGGVIETQYF
NA,NA,TRBJ2-2,TRBV19,TGTTCAACCCACGGGCAGGGCAACACCGGGGAGCTGTTTTTT,CSTHGQGNTGELFF
NA,NA,TRBJ2-3,TRBV12-3/TRBV12-4,TGTGCCAGCAGCTACACAGATACGCAGTATTTT,CASSYTDTQYF